Below, 15 T cell receptor beta chains from the same sample are listed, as sequenced in a study of identifying expanded T cells in peripheral blood. Clones were sequenced by immunoSEQ multiplex PCR, and TCRdb holds only the in-frame ones, with some missing. The table has about 100,000 clones, roughly 86% seen once. Material for sequencing was blood. The receptors stem from a person aged 18 to 70 in good health.

The gene calls are TRBV21-1 and TRBJ2-7; the DNA was not compared with TRBD1, the D call given in the table. TRBV21-1 is labeled a pseudogene. The CDR3 sequence is 14 residues long. This chain's CDR3 is CASSKKRNSYEQYF. CDR3 DNA sequence: TGTGCCAGCAGCAAAAAAAGGAACAGCTACGAGCAGTACTTC.

This clone has a count of ten or more. The chain links TRBV7-5 to TRBJ2-1; the table's D gene call, TRBD2, was not cross checked with the DNA. TRBV7-5 is tagged as a pseudogene. This CDR3 region has 18 residues. The CDR3 loop reads CVRSLGSGGDSAYNEQFF. As DNA, the CDR3 is TGTGTCAGAAGCTTAGGTAGCGGGGGGGACTCCGCCTACAATGAGCAGTTCTTC.

This sequence joins TRBV4-1 and TRBJ1-5; 11 nucleotides align to TRBD1. The germline V gene has CDR1 MGHRA and CDR2 YSYEKL. V gave up 4 bases and J gave up 5 bases; unmatched junction bases: 4. The CDR3 length is 15 residues. For the CDR3, the DNA is TGCGCCAGCAGCCGAGGACAGGGGGCCTATCAGCCCCAGCATTTT. Amino acid sequence: CASSRGQGAYQPQHF.

The chain employs TRBV19 and TRBJ2-3; perhaps TRBD1 as D (5 bases). In germline, CDR1 is LNHDA, CDR2 SQIVND (reference sequence). The CDR3 extends over 17 amino acids. Trimming shortened V by 4 bases and J by 0 bases, and 17 bases separated the two germline ends. The CDR3 is CASSTWGQGGSTDTQYF. CDR3 bases: TGTGCCAGTAGTACCTGGGGCCAGGGTGGGAGCACAGATACGCAGTATTTT. The full variable domain, in which reference TRBV19 and TRBJ2-3 provide the parts outside the CDR3, is DGGITQSPKYLFRKEGQNVTLSCEQNLNHDAMYWYRQDPGQGLRLIYYSQIVNDFQKGDIAEGYSVSREKKESFPLTVTSAQKNPTAFYLCASSTWGQGGSTDTQYFGPGTRLTVL.

The chain employs TRBV27 and TRBJ2-1; 10 bases map to TRBD2. Trimming took 5 bases from V and 3 from J; bases not matched to a gene: 7. CDR3 length equals 16 residues. Germline lookup yields CDR1 MNHEY and CDR2 SMNVEV (reference sequence). Here the CDR3 DNA reads TGTGCCAGCAGTCCCCTAGCGGGAGCGATCTACAATGAGCAGTTCTTC. Translation gives CASSPLAGAIYNEQFF.

The rearrangement uses TRBV19 and TRBJ2-1; the match to TRBD2 covers 9 bases. V shed 9 bases, J shed 5 bases, and the junction held 14 bases outside the gene matches. From germline, CDR1 is LNHDA and CDR2 SQIVND (reference sequence). The CDR3 has 16 residues. CDR3 nucleotides: TGTGCCAGCCTAAAAGGGGAGGCGGGGGGGCACAATGAGCAGTTCTTC. This encodes CASLKGEAGGHNEQFF.

V gene TRBV9 combines with J gene TRBJ2-1, with 11 bases aligning to TRBD2. The length of the CDR3 is 15 residues. Trimming took 2 bases from V and 4 from J; bases not matched to a gene: 2. Per germline, CDR1 SGDLS and CDR2 YYNGEE. This chain's CDR3 is CASSVLAGGYNEQFF. CDR3 nucleotide sequence: TGTGCCAGCAGCGTTTTAGCGGGAGGGTACAATGAGCAGTTCTTC.

The J gene is TRBJ1-2, the V gene TRBV19; D ambiguous. CDR1 LNHDA and CDR2 SQIVND come from the germline V gene (reference sequence). The CDR3 contains 13 residues. Trimming stripped 1 base from V and 1 base from J, with 4 bases between. The CDR3 sequence is CASSIASNYGYTF. In DNA, the CDR3 is TGTGCCAGTAGTATAGCCAGTAACTATGGCTACACCTTC.

V gene TRBV7-2 combines with J gene TRBJ1-5, with 7 bases aligning to TRBD1. After removal of 3 bases from V and 6 bases from J, the junction contained 8 bases not matched to a gene. The CDR3 length is 15 residues. Looked up from germline, CDR1 is SGHTA and CDR2 is FQGNSA. This chain's CDR3 is CASSFSGRGVQPQHF. Written as DNA, the CDR3 is TGTGCCAGCAGCTTCTCGGGCAGGGGGGTTCAGCCCCAGCATTTT. Full variable domain (rest looked up from reference TRBV7-2 and TRBJ1-5): GAGVSQSPSNKVTEKGKDVELRCDPISGHTALYWYRQSLGQGLEFLIYFQGNSAPDKSGLPSDRFSAERTGGSVSTLTIQRTQQEDSAVYLCASSFSGRGVQPQHFGDGTRLSIL.

This clone has just a few counts. This rearrangement joins TRBV4-2 to TRBJ2-3; a weak D match, TRBD2 (5 bases). Deletions cut 0 bases from V and 5 bases from J, with 15 bases between. This CDR3 region has 16 residues. Germline CDR1 LGHNA, CDR2 YNFKEQ. The CDR3 region has the DNA TGTGCCAGCAGCCAAGAGCGGGTCCGTGCGGGAGATACGCAGTATTTT. It yields the protein CASSQERVRAGDTQYF.

With respect to this clone: Its ends do not fully match the called genes, so a read error is possible. The chain carries TRBV5-1 and TRBJ1-1; D is ambiguous. This CDR3 contains 14 residues. CDR1 is SGHRS, CDR2 YFSETQ, per germline. CDR3 region: CASSLASPPTGAFF. CDR3 DNA sequence: TGCGCCAGCAGCTTGGCCTCGCCACCCACTGGAGCTTTCTTT.

The chain joins TRBV19 to TRBJ2-7, with D perhaps matching TRBD1 or TRBD2 (5 bases each). Per germline, CDR1 LNHDA and CDR2 SQIVND (reference sequence). This CDR3 has 15 residues. V lost 5 bases and J lost 6, with 20 bases in between. The CDR3 DNA follows: TGTGCCAGTAGTTCACCTCCGGGACCCCTCTCCGAGCAGTACTTC. Translated: CASSSPPGPLSEQYF.

The gene calls are TRBV5-1 and TRBJ2-1, with D tentatively TRBD2 (6 bases). The germline V gene encodes CDR1 SGHRS and CDR2 YFSETQ. V was pared by 3 bases and J by 2 bases, with 18 bases between. This CDR3 spans 17 amino acids. The DNA for the CDR3 is TGCGCCAGCAGCTACTTCTCTCTAGCGCAAACCTACAATGAGCAGTTCTTC. This encodes CASSYFSLAQTYNEQFF.

The chain is built from TRBV7-9 and TRBJ1-3; maybe TRBD1 (6 bases). This CDR3 contains 15 residues. Germline V gene lookup returns CDR1 SEHNR and CDR2 FQNEAQ (reference sequence). V was pared by 2 bases and J by 3 bases, with 11 bases between. The CDR3 here is CASSLMGAVGNTIYF. The DNA of the CDR3 is TGTGCCAGCAGCTTAATGGGGGCGGTTGGAAACACCATATATTTT.

This clone has just one count. The V gene is TRBV6-1, the J gene TRBJ2-1; a possible D gene is TRBD2 (6 bases). Trimming took off 1 base at V and 2 bases at J, with 21 bases between the two ends. CDR1 is MNHNS, CDR2 SASEGT, per germline. This CDR3 is built from 19 residues. The CDR3 bases are TGTGCCAGCAGTGAAGTTTGGGGCCGGGGGAAGACAACCTACAATGAGCAGTTCTTC. Its translation: CASSEVWGRGKTTYNEQFF.